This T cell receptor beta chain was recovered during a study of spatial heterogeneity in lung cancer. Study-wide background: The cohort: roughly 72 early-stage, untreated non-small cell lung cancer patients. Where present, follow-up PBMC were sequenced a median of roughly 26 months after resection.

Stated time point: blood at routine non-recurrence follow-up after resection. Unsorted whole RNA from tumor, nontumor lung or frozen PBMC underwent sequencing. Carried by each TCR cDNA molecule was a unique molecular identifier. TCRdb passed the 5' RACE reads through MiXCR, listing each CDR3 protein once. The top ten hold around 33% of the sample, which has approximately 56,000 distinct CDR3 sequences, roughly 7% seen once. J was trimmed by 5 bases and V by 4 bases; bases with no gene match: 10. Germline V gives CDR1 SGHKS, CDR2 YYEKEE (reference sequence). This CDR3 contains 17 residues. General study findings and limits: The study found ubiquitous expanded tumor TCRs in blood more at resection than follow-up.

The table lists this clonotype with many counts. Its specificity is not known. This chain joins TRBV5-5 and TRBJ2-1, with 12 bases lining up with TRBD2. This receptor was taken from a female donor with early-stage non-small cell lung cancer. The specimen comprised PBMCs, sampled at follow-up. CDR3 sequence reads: CASSPYLAGGPDNEQFF. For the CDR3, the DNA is TGTGCCAGCAGCCCCTACCTAGCGGGGGGGCCTGACAATGAGCAGTTCTTC.